Described below is a single TCR beta chain sequence and its context. The data belong to a study of blood T cell repertoires in COVID-19. Study context: T cells, B-cell-depleted T cells, or PBMCs provided the cDNA or gDNA that served as material.

V trimming: 4 bases; J trimming: 10 bases; junction bases outside the gene matches: 15. The CDR3 sequence is 17 residues long. The germline CDR1 and CDR2 sequences are KGHDR and SFDVKD. Those enrolled, adults aged 18 to 89 years, came from about 24 US areas. Self-reported history from a screening survey and questionnaire set each donor's cohort. Recovery meant two consecutive negative NP/OP PCR tests, professional clearance, or resolved symptoms. Assay: immunoSEQ multiplex PCR; the TCRdb copy retains only in-frame clones and omits some. Of approximately 310,000 clones listed, roughly nine tenths are singletons.

Sequenced sample: PBMCs or T cells enriched from blood (not recorded which). The chain has TRBV24-1 and TRBJ2-3, with TRBD2 matching 11 bases. This clonotype was sampled from a man in his sixties who had recovered from COVID-19. CDR3 region: CATSEGPSGRPSVSQYF. The CDR3 nucleotides read TGTGCCACCAGTGAGGGGCCTAGCGGGAGGCCCTCGGTCTCGCAGTATTTT.